This T cell receptor (beta chain) was documented in a study of cytomegalovirus exposure and HLA in healthy donors. The wider study: Earlier sequencing of about 200 million T cells yielded about 120 million unique TCR beta sequences.

From germline, CDR1 is SEHNR and CDR2 FQNEAQ (reference sequence). The V and J ends lost 6 bases and 7 bases, in that order; junction bases with no gene match: 3. This CDR3 spans 13 amino acids. 60 Vbeta and 13 Jbeta primers were used in PCR. Clones were sequenced by immunoSEQ multiplex PCR, and TCRdb holds only the in-frame ones, with some missing. In the table there are under 150,000 clones, about 70% of which are singletons. This TCR derives from a middle-aged woman in good health and CMV-seronegative. The sample taken for sequencing was PBMCs. The chain couples TRBV7-9 to TRBJ2-2, with 9 bases matching TRBD1. CDR3 region: CASRTGGNGELFF. The DNA for the CDR3 is TGTGCCAGCAGGACAGGGGGAAACGGGGAGCTGTTTTTT. Complete variable domain (other parts from reference TRBV7-9 and TRBJ2-2): DTGVSQNPRHKITKRGQNVTFRCDPISEHNRLYWYRQTLGQGPEFLTYFQNEAQLEKSRLLSDRFSAERPKGSFSTLEIQRTEQGDSAMYLCASRTGGNGELFFGEGSRLTVL.